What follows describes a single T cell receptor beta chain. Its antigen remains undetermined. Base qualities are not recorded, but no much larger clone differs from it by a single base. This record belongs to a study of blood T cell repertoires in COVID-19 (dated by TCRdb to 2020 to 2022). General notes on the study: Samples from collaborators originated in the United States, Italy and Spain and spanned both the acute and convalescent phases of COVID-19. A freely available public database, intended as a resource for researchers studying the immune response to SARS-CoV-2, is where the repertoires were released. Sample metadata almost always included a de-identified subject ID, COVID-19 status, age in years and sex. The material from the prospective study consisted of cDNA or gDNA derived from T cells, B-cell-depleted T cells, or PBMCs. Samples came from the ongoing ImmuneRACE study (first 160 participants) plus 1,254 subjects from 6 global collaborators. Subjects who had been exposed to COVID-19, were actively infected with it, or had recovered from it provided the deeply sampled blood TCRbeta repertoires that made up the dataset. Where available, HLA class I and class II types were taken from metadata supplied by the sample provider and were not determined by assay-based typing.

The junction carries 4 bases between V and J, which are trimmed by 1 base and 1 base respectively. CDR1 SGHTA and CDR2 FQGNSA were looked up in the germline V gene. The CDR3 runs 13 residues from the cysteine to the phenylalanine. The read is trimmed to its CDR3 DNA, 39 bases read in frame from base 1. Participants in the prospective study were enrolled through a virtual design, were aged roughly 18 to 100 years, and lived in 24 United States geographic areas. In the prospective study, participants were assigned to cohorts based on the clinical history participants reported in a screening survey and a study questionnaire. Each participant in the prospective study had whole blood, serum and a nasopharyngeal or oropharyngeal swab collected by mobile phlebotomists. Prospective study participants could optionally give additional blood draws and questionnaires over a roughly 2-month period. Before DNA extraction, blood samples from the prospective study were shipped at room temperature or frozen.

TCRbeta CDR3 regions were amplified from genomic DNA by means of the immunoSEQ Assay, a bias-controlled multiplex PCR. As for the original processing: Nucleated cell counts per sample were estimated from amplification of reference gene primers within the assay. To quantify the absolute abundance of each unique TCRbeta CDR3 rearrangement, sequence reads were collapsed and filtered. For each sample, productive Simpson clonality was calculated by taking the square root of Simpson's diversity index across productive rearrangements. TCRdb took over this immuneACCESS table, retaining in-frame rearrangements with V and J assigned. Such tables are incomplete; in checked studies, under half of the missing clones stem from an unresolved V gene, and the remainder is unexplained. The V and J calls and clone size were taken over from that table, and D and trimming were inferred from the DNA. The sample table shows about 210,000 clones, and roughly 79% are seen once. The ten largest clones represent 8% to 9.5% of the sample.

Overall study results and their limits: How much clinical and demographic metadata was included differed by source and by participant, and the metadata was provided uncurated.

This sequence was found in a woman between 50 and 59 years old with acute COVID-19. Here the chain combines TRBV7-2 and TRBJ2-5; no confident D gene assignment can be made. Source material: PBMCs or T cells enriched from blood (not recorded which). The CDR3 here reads CASSLEPQETQYF. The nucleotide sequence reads TGTGCCAGCAGCTTAGAGCCCCAAGAGACCCAGTACTTC.